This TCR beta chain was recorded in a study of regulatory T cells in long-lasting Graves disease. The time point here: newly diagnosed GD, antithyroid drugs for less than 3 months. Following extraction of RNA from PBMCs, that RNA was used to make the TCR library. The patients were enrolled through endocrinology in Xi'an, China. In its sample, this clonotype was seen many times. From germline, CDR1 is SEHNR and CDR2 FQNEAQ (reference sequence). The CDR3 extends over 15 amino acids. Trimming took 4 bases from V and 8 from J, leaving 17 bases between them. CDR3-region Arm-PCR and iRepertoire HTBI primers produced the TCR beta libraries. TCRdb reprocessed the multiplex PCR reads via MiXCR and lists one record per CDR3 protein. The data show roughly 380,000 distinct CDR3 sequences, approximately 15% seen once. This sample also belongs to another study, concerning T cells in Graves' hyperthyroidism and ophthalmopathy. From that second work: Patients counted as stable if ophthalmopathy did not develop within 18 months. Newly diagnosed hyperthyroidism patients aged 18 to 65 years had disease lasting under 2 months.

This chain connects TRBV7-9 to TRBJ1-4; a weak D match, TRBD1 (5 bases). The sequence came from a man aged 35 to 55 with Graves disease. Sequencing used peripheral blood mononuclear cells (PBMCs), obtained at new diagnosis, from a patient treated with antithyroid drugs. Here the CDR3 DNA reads TGTGCCAGCAGCTCGGGGCGGAAAAGAGAAGAAAAACTGTTTTTT. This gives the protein CASSSGRKREEKLFF.